This is a list of T cell receptor beta chains from one sample in a study of blood T cells in healthy people across ages. TCRdb re-analysed the 5' RACE reads in MiXCR, keeping a single row per CDR3 protein. This sample carries 870,000 or so distinct CDR3 sequences, about 30% of them seen once, and the ten largest clones take roughly 17%. What was sequenced was blood. These receptors originate from an elderly woman in good health. The CDR3 runs from the conserved cysteine through the conserved F or W. D genes are given only for firm matches. Clone size, where shown, is once, few, many, or a class for clones that have expanded.

clone_size j_call d_call v_call cdr3_nt cdr3_aa
few TRBJ2-5 NA TRBV12-3/TRBV12-4 TGTGCCAGCAGTTTAAAGTCAGGGACCCAGTACTTC CASSLKSGTQYF
few TRBJ2-7 NA TRBV4-3 TGCGCTCCCCAGACCGGGTACTTTTACGAGCAGTACTTC CAPQTGYFYEQYF
NA TRBJ1-5 TRBD1 TRBV6-2/TRBV6-3 TGTGCCAGCACCCCAGGACAGGATTCGGTTGCGCAGCCCCAGCATTTT CASTPGQDSVAQPQHF
few TRBJ1-4 NA TRBV7-2 TGTGCCAGCAGCTTTGGGGTGGCGGAAAAACTGTTTTTT CASSFGVAEKLFF
NA TRBJ1-1 TRBD1 TRBV7-2 TGTGCCAGCAGCTATTATGCCGGGACAGGGGAAGCTTTCTTT CASSYYAGTGEAFF
NA TRBJ1-1 NA TRBV6-6 TGTGCCAGCAGCTACTCGGGCCCCCGGATGAACACTGAAGCTTTCTTT CASSYSGPRMNTEAFF
few TRBJ1-2 NA TRBV24-1 TGTGCCACCAGTGACCAATCAGGATTAGCTAACTATGGCTACACCTTC CATSDQSGLANYGYTF
NA TRBJ1-6 TRBD1 TRBV25-1 TGTGCCAGCAGACAGGGGGCGGCCTCACCCCTCCACTTT CASRQGAASPLHF
many TRBJ2-3 NA TRBV20-1 TGCAGTGCTAGACCCCTAAGGGGGAGTAGCACAGATACGCAGTATTTT CSARPLRGSSTDTQYF
NA TRBJ1-1 TRBD1 TRBV13 TGTGCCAGTGCTAAGGGGGCCCCTGAAGCTTTCTTT CASAKGAPEAFF
NA TRBJ2-2 NA TRBV7-8 TGTGCCAGCAGCCCTGCCAGGACAGTGAACACCGGGGAGCTGTTTTTT CASSPARTVNTGELFF
NA TRBJ2-7 NA TRBV7-9 TGTGCCAGCAGCTGGGGGGAAGGATGGCACGAGCAGTACTTC CASSWGEGWHEQYF
NA TRBJ2-4 NA TRBV30 TGTGCCGGTTTAGAAGGGGATTCTGGAAACATTCAGTACTTC CAGLEGDSGNIQYF
many TRBJ1-2 NA TRBV29-1 TGCAGCGTTGAACCCTCTCCAGGATATGGCTACACCTTC CSVEPSPGYGYTF
few TRBJ1-4 TRBD1 TRBV9 TGTGCCAGCAGCGGAGGGTCAGGGGGTGAAAAACTGTTTTTT CASSGGSGGEKLFF
many TRBJ2-7 TRBD1 TRBV7-2 TGTGCCAGCAGCCCTACCGGGACAGCCTACGAGCAGTACTTC CASSPTGTAYEQYF
many TRBJ2-4 TRBD2 TRBV25-1 TGTGCCAGCAGTAGCGCTAGCGGGGGTGTCTTCTCTAGAAACATTCAGTACTTC CASSSASGGVFSRNIQYF
many TRBJ2-3 TRBD2 TRBV7-2 TGTGCCAGCAGCTTAGTGGCTAGCGGGACTACAGATACGCAGTATTTT CASSLVASGTTDTQYF
NA TRBJ2-7 NA TRBV7-2 TGTGCCAGCAGCTTAAATCCCGGCGGAACGGGTGAGCAGTACTTC CASSLNPGGTGEQYF
many TRBJ2-7 TRBD2 TRBV5-1 TGCGCCAGCAGCTTCGGGACTAGCGGGGGCGAGCAGTACTTC CASSFGTSGGEQYF
many TRBJ2-1 TRBD2 TRBV7-2 TGTGCCAGCAGCTTATGGGCCAGTCGGGGCCCGGGGGTAGCGGGGGCCTACAATGAGCAGTTCTTC CASSLWASRGPGVAGAYNEQFF
NA TRBJ2-2 NA TRBV7-2 TGTGCCAGCAGCTTGACAGCCGTGGGCACCGGGGAGCGGTTTTTT CASSLTAVGTGERFF
few TRBJ2-7 TRBD1 TRBV10-3 TGTGCCATCAGTGATCCGGGACAGGAGTCCTGCGAGCAGTACTTC CAISDPGQESCEQYF
many TRBJ2-7 NA TRBV20-1 TGCAGTGCTAGAGACCGTGGCTACGAGCAGTACTTC CSARDRGYEQYF
few TRBJ2-2 NA TRBV29-1 TGCAGCGTCGGGAAGTCCGGGGAGCTGTTTTTT CSVGKSGELFF
NA TRBJ1-4 NA TRBV6-2/TRBV6-3 TGTGCCAGCAGTTCTAGCGGACAGAATGAAAAACTGTTTTTT CASSSSGQNEKLFF
NA TRBJ1-2 NA TRBV18 TGTGTCAGCTCACCAGGAGGAGGCTACACCTTC CVSSPGGGYTF
NA TRBJ2-7 TRBD1 TRBV7-9 TGTGCCAGCAGCGGCGGGACAGGGGGCGTTCCCTACGAGCAGTACTTC CASSGGTGGVPYEQYF
many TRBJ2-5 NA TRBV2 TGTGCCAGCAGTGAGCAGGGGTCGTACCAAGAGACCCAGTACTTC CASSEQGSYQETQYF
few TRBJ2-5 TRBD2 TRBV15 TGTGCCACCAGCAGAGAGGCGGGACTAGTTGGAGAGACCCAGTACTTC CATSREAGLVGETQYF
many TRBJ1-2 NA TRBV14 TGTGCCAGCAGCCTCGGACGGAGTATAAACACCTTC CASSLGRSINTF
NA TRBJ2-1 TRBD2 TRBV12-3/TRBV12-4 TGTGCCAGCAGTTGGACTAGCGGGAGTGGAGGGGATGAGCAGTTCTTC CASSWTSGSGGDEQFF
many TRBJ2-1 NA TRBV4-3 TGCGCCAGCAGCCAAGGTTCCCAGGGGGGTGAGCAGTTCTTC CASSQGSQGGEQFF
few TRBJ2-2 TRBD2 TRBV11-2 TGTGCCAGCCGACTAGCGGGGGGCCAGAACACCGGGGAGCTGTTTTTT CASRLAGGQNTGELFF
many TRBJ2-1 TRBD2 TRBV7-2 TGTGCCAGCAGCCGCTTAGGCGCCCAGATAGCGGGGGTGGATGAGCAGTTCTTC CASSRLGAQIAGVDEQFF
many TRBJ2-3 NA TRBV7-2 TGTGCCAGCAGCTCGTGGGGTGATACGCAGTATTTT CASSSWGDTQYF
NA TRBJ1-2 NA TRBV2 TGTGCCAGCAGTGATACAACCGGGGCTACCAGAGGCTACACCTTC CASSDTTGATRGYTF
many TRBJ2-1 NA TRBV30 TGTGCCTGGGACATCGACTCCGGAATCTACAATGAGCAGTTCTTC CAWDIDSGIYNEQFF